The rows below give T cell receptor beta chains drawn from one sample of a study of OX40 agonist ivuxolimab in advanced cancers. Data came from immunoSEQ multiplex PCR; TCRdb stores just in-frame clones and leaves some out. The sample holds tens of thousands of clones, 81% seen once. The sample consisted of CD4+ or CD8+ T cells sorted from blood, taken in a trial of the OX40 agonist ivuxolimab. The receptors originated from an adult with an advanced solid tumor such as melanoma, head and neck, liver or kidney cancer. The CDR3 runs from the conserved cysteine through the conserved F or W. Fields, in order: CDR3 protein, CDR3 DNA, V gene, clone size, J gene, CDR3 length, D gene. A D gene is named only where the DNA matches it firmly. Rows may omit the clone size; those that give it use once, few, many or a size class.

CDR3 protein: CASRGWGLSNQPQHF; CDR3 DNA: TGTGCCAGCAGGGGTTGGGGCCTTAGCAATCAGCCCCAGCATTTT; V gene: TRBV6-1; clone size: NA; J gene: TRBJ1-5; CDR3 length: 15; D gene: NA
CDR3 protein: CASSPEGSALSPLHF; CDR3 DNA: TGTGCCAGCAGCCCTGAGGGTTCGGCCCTATCACCCCTCCACTTT; V gene: TRBV2; clone size: once; J gene: TRBJ1-6; CDR3 length: 15; D gene: NA
CDR3 protein: CSVARLRDTSYEQYF; CDR3 DNA: TGCAGCGTAGCCCGCCTCCGGGACACCTCCTACGAGCAGTACTTC; V gene: TRBV29-1; clone size: many; J gene: TRBJ2-7; CDR3 length: 15; D gene: NA
CDR3 protein: CASSLIGSNSPLHF; CDR3 DNA: TGTGCCAGCAGTTTGATAGGATCTAATTCACCCCTCCACTTT; V gene: TRBV6-5; clone size: NA; J gene: TRBJ1-6; CDR3 length: 14; D gene: NA
CDR3 protein: CASSLEPVGGTGELFF; CDR3 DNA: TGTGCCAGCAGCTTAGAACCGGTTGGGGGTACCGGGGAGCTGTTTTTT; V gene: TRBV7-6; clone size: NA; J gene: TRBJ2-2; CDR3 length: 16; D gene: NA
CDR3 protein: CASSLAGGNYGYTF; CDR3 DNA: TGTGCCAGCAGCTTAGCTGGGGGAAACTATGGCTACACCTTC; V gene: TRBV7-8; clone size: NA; J gene: TRBJ1-2; CDR3 length: 14; D gene: NA
CDR3 protein: CASRDGQGRANYGYTF; CDR3 DNA: TGTGCCAGCAGAGACGGACAGGGAAGGGCTAACTATGGCTACACCTTC; V gene: TRBV2; clone size: once; J gene: TRBJ1-2; CDR3 length: 16; D gene: TRBD1
CDR3 protein: CASSSARRVEETQYF; CDR3 DNA: TGTGCCAGCAGCTCCGCCAGAAGGGTTGAAGAGACCCAGTACTTC; V gene: TRBV7-2; clone size: NA; J gene: TRBJ2-5; CDR3 length: 15; D gene: NA
CDR3 protein: CASSGGGVSGANVLTF; CDR3 DNA: TGTGCCAGCAGTGGGGGAGGGGTCTCTGGGGCCAACGTCCTGACTTTC; V gene: TRBV2; clone size: NA; J gene: TRBJ2-6; CDR3 length: 16; D gene: TRBD2
CDR3 protein: CASSIASLAETQYF; CDR3 DNA: TGTGCCAGTAGTATTGCAAGTCTAGCGGAGACCCAGTACTTC; V gene: TRBV19; clone size: NA; J gene: TRBJ2-5; CDR3 length: 14; D gene: NA
CDR3 protein: CASSPTPGRRLRNTGELFF; CDR3 DNA: TGCGCCAGCAGTCCAACCCCGGGACGCCGCTTGAGAAACACCGGGGAGCTGTTTTTT; V gene: TRBV4-1; clone size: once; J gene: TRBJ2-2; CDR3 length: 19; D gene: NA
CDR3 protein: CASRKDRQETQYF; CDR3 DNA: TGTGCCAGCAGAAAAGACAGACAAGAGACCCAGTACTTC; V gene: TRBV2; clone size: once; J gene: TRBJ2-5; CDR3 length: 13; D gene: NA
CDR3 protein: CASSQGTLTARYF; CDR3 DNA: TGTGCCAGCAGCCAAGGGACTTTAACCGCGCGGTACTTC; V gene: TRBV6-5; clone size: NA; J gene: TRBJ2-7; CDR3 length: 13; D gene: NA
CDR3 protein: CATDRGLTDTQYF; CDR3 DNA: TGTGCCACCGACAGGGGACTCACAGATACGCAGTATTTT; V gene: TRBV6-1; clone size: NA; J gene: TRBJ2-3; CDR3 length: 13; D gene: TRBD1
CDR3 protein: CAIIPTGTDNSPLHF; CDR3 DNA: TGTGCCATTATACCGACCGGGACCGATAATTCACCCCTCCACTTT; V gene: TRBV10-3; clone size: NA; J gene: TRBJ1-6; CDR3 length: 15; D gene: NA
CDR3 protein: CASSDLFTDTQYF; CDR3 DNA: TGTGCCAGCAGTGATTTGTTCACAGATACGCAGTATTTT; V gene: TRBV7-2; clone size: NA; J gene: TRBJ2-3; CDR3 length: 13; D gene: NA
CDR3 protein: CASTRGPEQHYGYTF; CDR3 DNA: TGTGCCAGCACCCGGGGGCCAGAGCAGCACTATGGCTACACCTTC; V gene: TRBV6-1; clone size: NA; J gene: TRBJ1-2; CDR3 length: 15; D gene: NA
CDR3 protein: CASRQTGDSAFF; CDR3 DNA: TGCGCCAGCAGGCAAACAGGGGACTCGGCTTTCTTT; V gene: TRBV5-1; clone size: NA; J gene: TRBJ1-1; CDR3 length: 12; D gene: TRBD1
CDR3 protein: CASSWTGGETQYF; CDR3 DNA: TGTGCCAGCAGTTGGACAGGGGGAGAGACCCAGTACTTC; V gene: TRBV6-6; clone size: NA; J gene: TRBJ2-5; CDR3 length: 13; D gene: TRBD1
CDR3 protein: CASSPFLQSDSPLHF; CDR3 DNA: TGTGCCAGCTCACCGTTCCTACAGTCGGATTCACCCCTCCACTTT; V gene: TRBV18; clone size: NA; J gene: TRBJ1-6; CDR3 length: 15; D gene: NA
CDR3 protein: CASSVGAKGLSTDTQYF; CDR3 DNA: TGTGCCAGCAGTGTGGGGGCTAAAGGGTTGAGCACAGATACGCAGTATTTT; V gene: TRBV27; clone size: once; J gene: TRBJ2-3; CDR3 length: 17; D gene: NA
CDR3 protein: CASSSLTGTPGRTEAFF; CDR3 DNA: TGTGCCAGCAGCTCCTTAACCGGGACACCCGGGCGTACTGAAGCTTTCTTT; V gene: TRBV7-9; clone size: NA; J gene: TRBJ1-1; CDR3 length: 17; D gene: NA
CDR3 protein: CASSPPTENTEAFF; CDR3 DNA: TGTGCCAGCAGCCCGCCGACGGAGAACACTGAAGCTTTCTTT; V gene: TRBV7-9; clone size: NA; J gene: TRBJ1-1; CDR3 length: 14; D gene: NA
CDR3 protein: CASNLDRLNTEAFF; CDR3 DNA: TGTGCCAGCAATTTAGACAGATTGAACACTGAAGCTTTCTTT; V gene: TRBV7-3; clone size: NA; J gene: TRBJ1-1; CDR3 length: 14; D gene: NA
CDR3 protein: CASSLAQGVGEQYF; CDR3 DNA: TGCGCCAGCAGCTTGGCACAGGGGGTCGGCGAGCAGTACTTC; V gene: TRBV5-1; clone size: NA; J gene: TRBJ2-7; CDR3 length: 14; D gene: TRBD1
CDR3 protein: CASSLTSGTDLLYF; CDR3 DNA: TGTGCCAGCAGCTTAACTTCTGGGACAGACCTGCTATATTTT; V gene: TRBV7-9; clone size: NA; J gene: TRBJ2-3; CDR3 length: 14; D gene: TRBD1
CDR3 protein: CASSQGGDTEAFF; CDR3 DNA: TGTGCCAGCTCACAAGGGGGCGACACTGAAGCTTTCTTT; V gene: TRBV18; clone size: NA; J gene: TRBJ1-1; CDR3 length: 13; D gene: TRBD1
CDR3 protein: CASSGTSGGLTGTQYF; CDR3 DNA: TGCGCCAGCAGCGGGACTAGCGGGGGGCTAACCGGTACGCAGTATTTT; V gene: TRBV5-1; clone size: NA; J gene: TRBJ2-3; CDR3 length: 16; D gene: TRBD2
CDR3 protein: CASSQDPDRATRAKLFF; CDR3 DNA: TGCGCCAGCAGCCAAGATCCGGACAGGGCCACCCGCGCAAAACTGTTTTTT; V gene: TRBV4-1; clone size: NA; J gene: TRBJ1-4; CDR3 length: 17; D gene: TRBD1
CDR3 protein: CASSSWGIRGSPLHF; CDR3 DNA: TGTGCCAGCAGCTCTTGGGGTATCAGGGGGTCACCCCTCCACTTT; V gene: TRBV5-6; clone size: NA; J gene: TRBJ1-6; CDR3 length: 15; D gene: TRBD1
CDR3 protein: CASSKEGRTEAFF; CDR3 DNA: TGTGCCAGCAGTAAAGAGGGGAGAACTGAAGCTTTCTTT; V gene: TRBV27; clone size: NA; J gene: TRBJ1-1; CDR3 length: 13; D gene: NA
CDR3 protein: CASSQEPTWTSGDSEQFF; CDR3 DNA: TGTGCCAGCAGCCAAGAGCCAACTTGGACTAGCGGGGATAGTGAGCAGTTCTTC; V gene: TRBV14; clone size: NA; J gene: TRBJ2-1; CDR3 length: 18; D gene: TRBD2
CDR3 protein: CASSYKGDTQYF; CDR3 DNA: TGTGCCAGCAGTTACAAGGGAGATACGCAGTATTTT; V gene: TRBV6-5; clone size: NA; J gene: TRBJ2-3; CDR3 length: 12; D gene: NA
CDR3 protein: CASSVEGRTPGELFF; CDR3 DNA: TGTGCCAGCAGTGTAGAGGGTCGTACCCCCGGGGAGCTGTTTTTT; V gene: TRBV5-3; clone size: NA; J gene: TRBJ2-2; CDR3 length: 15; D gene: NA
CDR3 protein: CASGLAGASTDTQYF; CDR3 DNA: TGTGCCAGCGGGTTAGCGGGGGCCAGCACAGATACGCAGTATTTT; V gene: TRBV2; clone size: medium-sized; J gene: TRBJ2-3; CDR3 length: 15; D gene: TRBD2
CDR3 protein: CASSSSGDSQPQHF; CDR3 DNA: TGTGCCAGCAGCTCCTCAGGGGATAGTCAGCCCCAGCATTTT; V gene: TRBV11-2; clone size: NA; J gene: TRBJ1-5; CDR3 length: 14; D gene: NA
CDR3 protein: CAWSGDSPDSPLHF; CDR3 DNA: TGTGCCTGGAGTGGGGACAGCCCCGATTCACCCCTCCACTTT; V gene: TRBV30; clone size: NA; J gene: TRBJ1-6; CDR3 length: 14; D gene: TRBD1
CDR3 protein: CSVGLNTEAFF; CDR3 DNA: TGCAGCGTAGGTCTGAACACTGAAGCTTTCTTT; V gene: TRBV29-1; clone size: NA; J gene: TRBJ1-1; CDR3 length: 11; D gene: NA
CDR3 protein: CASRGGVSVTGSDTQYF; CDR3 DNA: TGTGCCAGCAGAGGGGGAGTTTCGGTGACCGGGTCGGATACGCAGTATTTT; V gene: TRBV7-9; clone size: NA; J gene: TRBJ2-3; CDR3 length: 17; D gene: NA
CDR3 protein: CASSQVVGEKLFF; CDR3 DNA: TGTGCCAGCAGCCAAGTAGTTGGAGAAAAACTGTTTTTT; V gene: TRBV14; clone size: NA; J gene: TRBJ1-4; CDR3 length: 13; D gene: NA
CDR3 protein: CASLPSSTGRQYF; CDR3 DNA: TGTGCCAGTTTACCCTCCTCGACTGGCCGACAGTACTTC; V gene: TRBV6-1; clone size: NA; J gene: TRBJ2-7; CDR3 length: 13; D gene: NA
CDR3 protein: CASSPGGGNQPQHF; CDR3 DNA: TGTGCCAGCAGTCCCGGAGGGGGCAATCAGCCCCAGCATTTT; V gene: TRBV6-6; clone size: few; J gene: TRBJ1-5; CDR3 length: 14; D gene: NA
CDR3 protein: CASSGRVNTEAFF; CDR3 DNA: TGTGCCAGCAGCGGGCGGGTGAACACTGAAGCTTTCTTT; V gene: TRBV7-2; clone size: NA; J gene: TRBJ1-1; CDR3 length: 13; D gene: NA
CDR3 protein: CASSDSNRNTEAFF; CDR3 DNA: TGTGCCAGCAGTGACTCTAATAGGAACACTGAAGCTTTCTTT; V gene: TRBV6-4; clone size: NA; J gene: TRBJ1-1; CDR3 length: 14; D gene: NA
CDR3 protein: CASSSTGEGEQYF; CDR3 DNA: TGTGCCAGCAGCTCAACAGGGGAGGGCGAGCAGTACTTC; V gene: TRBV25-1; clone size: NA; J gene: TRBJ2-7; CDR3 length: 13; D gene: NA
CDR3 protein: CASSAGSGRGVGDTQYF; CDR3 DNA: TGTGCCAGCAGCGCCGGGAGTGGGCGGGGGGTTGGAGATACGCAGTATTTT; V gene: TRBV9; clone size: NA; J gene: TRBJ2-3; CDR3 length: 17; D gene: TRBD2
CDR3 protein: CASSAGQGMNTEAFF; CDR3 DNA: TGTGCCAGCAGCGCGGGACAGGGGATGAACACTGAAGCTTTCTTT; V gene: TRBV7-9; clone size: NA; J gene: TRBJ1-1; CDR3 length: 15; D gene: TRBD1
CDR3 protein: CSVEVMSSGANVLTF; CDR3 DNA: TGCAGCGTTGAGGTGATGAGCTCTGGGGCCAACGTCCTGACTTTC; V gene: TRBV29-1; clone size: NA; J gene: TRBJ2-6; CDR3 length: 15; D gene: NA
CDR3 protein: CASSPSPGQGKETQYF; CDR3 DNA: TGTGCCAGCAGCCCCTCGCCCGGCCAGGGAAAAGAGACCCAGTACTTC; V gene: TRBV5-6; clone size: NA; J gene: TRBJ2-5; CDR3 length: 16; D gene: NA
CDR3 protein: CASSPLQDGYTF; CDR3 DNA: TGTGCCAGCAGCCCCCTCCAGGATGGCTACACCTTC; V gene: TRBV2; clone size: NA; J gene: TRBJ1-2; CDR3 length: 12; D gene: NA
CDR3 protein: CASSPGGGRETQYF; CDR3 DNA: TGTGCCAGCAGCCCAGGGGGGGGCCGGGAGACCCAGTACTTC; V gene: TRBV7-2; clone size: NA; J gene: TRBJ2-5; CDR3 length: 14; D gene: NA
CDR3 protein: CSASPETQYF; CDR3 DNA: TGCAGTGCTAGTCCGGAGACCCAGTACTTC; V gene: TRBV20-1; clone size: NA; J gene: TRBJ2-5; CDR3 length: 10; D gene: NA
CDR3 protein: CASSPTGADTGELFF; CDR3 DNA: TGTGCCAGCAGCCCCACGGGGGCGGACACCGGGGAGCTGTTTTTT; V gene: TRBV2; clone size: few; J gene: TRBJ2-2; CDR3 length: 15; D gene: NA
CDR3 protein: CASRLTGGYGYTF; CDR3 DNA: TGTGCCAGCAGGCTTACAGGGGGCTATGGCTACACCTTC; V gene: TRBV6-6; clone size: NA; J gene: TRBJ1-2; CDR3 length: 13; D gene: TRBD1
CDR3 protein: CASSSSGGAYEQYF; CDR3 DNA: TGTGCCAGCAGCTCCTCAGGGGGTGCCTACGAGCAGTACTTC; V gene: TRBV5-6; clone size: NA; J gene: TRBJ2-7; CDR3 length: 14; D gene: TRBD1
CDR3 protein: CASSWTGQETQYF; CDR3 DNA: TGTGCCAGCAGCTGGACAGGCCAAGAGACCCAGTACTTC; V gene: TRBV7-9; clone size: NA; J gene: TRBJ2-5; CDR3 length: 13; D gene: TRBD1
CDR3 protein: CASSSMLGQGNYNEQFF; CDR3 DNA: TGTGCCAGCAGCTCTATGCTTGGACAGGGGAATTACAATGAGCAGTTCTTC; V gene: TRBV5-4; clone size: few; J gene: TRBJ2-1; CDR3 length: 17; D gene: TRBD1
CDR3 protein: CASSISWTSPTQYF; CDR3 DNA: TGTGCCAGCAGTATCAGCTGGACTAGTCCCACGCAGTATTTT; V gene: TRBV2; clone size: NA; J gene: TRBJ2-3; CDR3 length: 14; D gene: TRBD2
CDR3 protein: CAWTPGNRGQIYGYTF; CDR3 DNA: TGTGCCTGGACCCCCGGGAACAGGGGGCAAATCTATGGCTACACCTTC; V gene: TRBV30; clone size: NA; J gene: TRBJ1-2; CDR3 length: 16; D gene: TRBD1